A selection of T cell receptor beta chains follows, all from one sample in a study of cytomegalovirus exposure and HLA in healthy donors. The protocol was immunoSEQ multiplex PCR, while the TCRdb copy is restricted to in-frame clones and leaves out a portion. Seen here are about 200,000 clones, almost 80% observed once, and the top ten hold around 4%. Source material: PBMCs. The receptors derive from a male donor in good health and CMV-seronegative. The CDR3 runs from the conserved cysteine through the conserved F or W. A D gene is named only where the DNA matches it firmly. Where a row states a size, it is once, few, many or the class of an expanded clone; other rows omit it.

TGTGCCAGTAGTATAGATCTACGCCGTCTATCCTACGAGCAGTACTTC | CASSIDLRRLSYEQYF | once | TRBJ2-7 | - | TRBV19
TGTGCCAGCAGTGAATGGAGGGTAGGCCAACTACTATACGAGCAGTACTTC | CASSEWRVGQLLYEQYF | - | TRBJ2-7 | - | TRBV6-1
TGTGCCAGTACGGACAGGGGGTTTCAGCCCCAGCATTTT | CASTDRGFQPQHF | few | TRBJ1-5 | TRBD1 | TRBV19
TGTGCCAGCAGCCCTAGCGCCCACGAGCAGTACTTC | CASSPSAHEQYF | - | TRBJ2-7 | - | TRBV4-2
TGTGCCAGCTCACCGCGACAGGTCCCTACCACCGGGGAGCTGTTTTTT | CASSPRQVPTTGELFF | - | TRBJ2-2 | - | TRBV18
TGTGCCAGCAGCATTCGACAGGGGGCCACCTACGAGCAGTACTTC | CASSIRQGATYEQYF | - | TRBJ2-7 | TRBD1 | TRBV5-6
TGCGCCAGCAGCCAAGGATCTAGCGGGTCAGAGACCCAGTACTTC | CASSQGSSGSETQYF | few | TRBJ2-5 | TRBD2 | TRBV4-1
TGCGCCAGCAGTCAACCCGGGACAGGCCTTTTAACAGATACGCAGTATTTT | CASSQPGTGLLTDTQYF | - | TRBJ2-3 | TRBD1 | TRBV23-1
TGTGCCAGTTTCACCGGGACTAGAACGGCCGGGGAGCTGTTTTTT | CASFTGTRTAGELFF | - | TRBJ2-2 | TRBD2 | TRBV6-1
TGTGCCAGCAGCTCTAACCGGCCGGGTAACTGGGGCACAGATACGCAGTATTTT | CASSSNRPGNWGTDTQYF | few | TRBJ2-3 | - | TRBV11-2
TGTGCCAGCAGCGAGTCCATACTGGACAGTCGCGGCACTGAAGCTTTCTTT | CASSESILDSRGTEAFF | few | TRBJ1-1 | - | TRBV7-3
TGCGCCAGCAGCTTTGAGCGGGAGGGGCCTTGGGGTGAGCAGTTCTTC | CASSFEREGPWGEQFF | - | TRBJ2-1 | TRBD2 | TRBV4-1
TGTGCCAGTAGTATGCAGGCTTACACCGGGGAGCTGTTTTTT | CASSMQAYTGELFF | - | TRBJ2-2 | - | TRBV19
TGTGCCAGTAGCTATCTACAGGGACTGAACACTGAAGCTTTCTTT | CASSYLQGLNTEAFF | few | TRBJ1-1 | - | TRBV19
TGCGCCAGCTCCGAGGGACTAGCGGGTAAAAATGAGCAGTTCTTC | CASSEGLAGKNEQFF | once | TRBJ2-1 | TRBD2 | TRBV10-1
TGTGCCACCAGCTTGGGACTAGCGGGAGCTTACAATGAGCAGTTCTTC | CATSLGLAGAYNEQFF | - | TRBJ2-1 | TRBD2 | TRBV15
TGTGCCAGCAGTGACCCGCCCGGGGGCACCGGGGAGCTGTTTTTT | CASSDPPGGTGELFF | - | TRBJ2-2 | - | TRBV6-4
TGTGCCAGCAGCCCTCCCCGGGTCGGCCAACAAGAGACCCAGTACTTC | CASSPPRVGQQETQYF | - | TRBJ2-5 | - | TRBV5-4
TGTGCCAGCAGAAAAATCGACAAGAACACTGAAGCTTTCTTT | CASRKIDKNTEAFF | - | TRBJ1-1 | - | TRBV5-4
TGTGCCAGCAGTGCAGACAGGGGGAAAGAGACCCAGTACTTC | CASSADRGKETQYF | - | TRBJ2-5 | TRBD1 | TRBV2
TGTTCCAGCAGCTTAGGACTAGCGGGAACCCACGAGCAGTACTTC | CSSSLGLAGTHEQYF | - | TRBJ2-7 | TRBD2 | TRBV7-9
TGTGCCTGGAGTCCACAGCCCAGCGGCTACACCTTC | CAWSPQPSGYTF | once | TRBJ1-2 | - | TRBV30
TGTGCCAGCAGTAGCAGGGGCCAAGAGACCCAGTACTTC | CASSSRGQETQYF | - | TRBJ2-5 | - | TRBV27
TGCGCCAGCAGCGGAGGCTTAGCAGGGGGCGCCGGCTACGAGCAGTACTTC | CASSGGLAGGAGYEQYF | - | TRBJ2-7 | TRBD1 | TRBV5-1
TGTGCCAGCAAACCCCAGGAGGCGAACACCGGGGAGCTGTTTTTT | CASKPQEANTGELFF | once | TRBJ2-2 | - | TRBV6-5
TGTGCCAGCAGCCCAGGACTCGGCAGTGAAGAGACCCAGTACTTC | CASSPGLGSEETQYF | - | TRBJ2-5 | - | TRBV9
TGTGCCAGCAGTCGGACAGGGGGCAGCTACACCTTC | CASSRTGGSYTF | - | TRBJ1-2 | TRBD1 | TRBV27